Below, one T cell receptor (beta chain) is given with its context. What it binds is unknown. Criteria for exclusion of patients were uncontrolled infection, other autoimmune disease, pregnancy or lactation. The data are from a study of T cells in Graves' hyperthyroidism and ophthalmopathy. Overall study findings and caveats: Stable hyperthyroidism and ophthalmopathy were separated using 13 V-J signatures. Among thyroid clonotypes expanded above 0.001, most also appeared in blood.

Amplified TCR beta CDR3 regions came from RNA transcripts. Carried out on the TCR CDR3, a first-round RT-PCR used the HTBI primer set. Via MiXCR, TCRdb re-called the multiplex PCR reads, giving one row per CDR3 protein. The table includes under 650,000 distinct CDR3 sequences, about a sixth detected once. The CDR3 spans 15 residues. The germline V gene has CDR1 PRHDT and CDR2 FYEKMQ (reference sequence). V was cut by 5 bases and J by 1 base, with 9 bases left in between. This TCR was sampled from a woman aged 30 to 39 with Graves' hyperthyroidism. The sample taken for sequencing was blood. V and J are TRBV13 and TRBJ2-6; D perhaps matches TRBD2 (5 bases). This CDR3 reads CASSIRLSGANVLTF. As DNA, the CDR3 is TGTGCCAGCAGCATACGACTATCTGGGGCCAACGTCCTGACTTTC. The full variable domain, completed using reference TRBV13 and TRBJ2-6, is AAGVIQSPRHLIKEKRETATLKCYPIPRHDTVYWYQQGPGQDPQFLISFYEKMQSDKGSIPDRFSAQQFSDYHSELNMSSLELGDSALYFCASSIRLSGANVLTFGAGSRLTVL.